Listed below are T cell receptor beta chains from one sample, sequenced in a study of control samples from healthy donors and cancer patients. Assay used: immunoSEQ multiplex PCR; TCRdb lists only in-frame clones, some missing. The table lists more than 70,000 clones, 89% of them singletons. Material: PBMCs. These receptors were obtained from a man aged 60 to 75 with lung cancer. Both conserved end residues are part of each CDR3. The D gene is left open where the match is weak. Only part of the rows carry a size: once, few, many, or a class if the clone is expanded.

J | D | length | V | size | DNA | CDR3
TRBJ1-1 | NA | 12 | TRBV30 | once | TGTGCCTGGAGTTCAACCGGATTCGAAGCTTTCTTT | CAWSSTGFEAFF
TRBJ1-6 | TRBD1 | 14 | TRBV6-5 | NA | TGTGCCAGCAGTTACTGGACAGGGGATTCACCCCTCCACTTT | CASSYWTGDSPLHF
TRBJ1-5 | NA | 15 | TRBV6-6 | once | TGTGCCAGCAGTTACACACGACAGGAATCTCAGCCCCAGCATTTT | CASSYTRQESQPQHF
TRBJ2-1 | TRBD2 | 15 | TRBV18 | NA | TGTGCCAGCTCACCACGGGCGGGGGAATACAATGAGCAGTTCTTC | CASSPRAGEYNEQFF
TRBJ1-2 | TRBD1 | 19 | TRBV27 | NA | TGTGCCAGCAGTTTATATGTTACAGGGGGTACGGCGACAGGCTATGGCTACACCTTC | CASSLYVTGGTATGYGYTF
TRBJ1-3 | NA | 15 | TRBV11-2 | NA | TGTGCCAGCAGACTGGAGGGTTCTACTGGAAGCACCATATATTTT | CASRLEGSTGSTIYF
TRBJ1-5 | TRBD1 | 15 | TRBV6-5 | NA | TGTGCCAGCAGTTACATGGGACAGAGTAATCAGCCCCAGCATTTT | CASSYMGQSNQPQHF
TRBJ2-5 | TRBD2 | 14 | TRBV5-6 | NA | TGTGCCCCCAGTTTCGCGGGGGGGGAAGAGACCCAGTACTTC | CAPSFAGGEETQYF
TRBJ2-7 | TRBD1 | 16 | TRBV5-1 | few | TGCGCCAGCAGCAACTCAGGGGGCATTTTCTCCTACGAGCAGTACTTC | CASSNSGGIFSYEQYF
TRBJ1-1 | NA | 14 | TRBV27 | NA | TGTGCCAGCAGTTTATTGGGGGCAGGCACTGAAGCTTTCTTT | CASSLLGAGTEAFF
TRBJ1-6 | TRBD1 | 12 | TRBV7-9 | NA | TGTGCCAGCAGCTTTCCAGGGGGAACCCTCCACTTT | CASSFPGGTLHF
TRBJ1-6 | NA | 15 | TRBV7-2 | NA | TGTGCCAGCAGCTTTAGGCAGGGCTATAATTCACCCCTCCACTTT | CASSFRQGYNSPLHF
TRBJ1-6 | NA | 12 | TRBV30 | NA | TGTGCCTGGAGTATGCCTAATTCACCCCTCCACTTT | CAWSMPNSPLHF
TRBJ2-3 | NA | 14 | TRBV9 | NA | TGTGCCAGCAGCGTAGACGGGGGCACAGATACGCAGTATTTT | CASSVDGGTDTQYF
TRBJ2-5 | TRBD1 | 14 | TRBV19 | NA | TGTGCCAGTAGTATTAGGACAGGGCAAGAGACCCAGTACTTC | CASSIRTGQETQYF
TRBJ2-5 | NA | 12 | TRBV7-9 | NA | TGTGCCCTAGTCGGGGGGCTAGAGACCCAGTACTTC | CALVGGLETQYF
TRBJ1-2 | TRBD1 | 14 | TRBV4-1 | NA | TGCGCCAGCAGAAGGGACAGCCGAGCATCGGGCTACACCTTC | CASRRDSRASGYTF
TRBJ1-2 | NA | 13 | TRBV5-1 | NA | TGCGCCAGCAGCTTGGATAGGGTAGGGGACTACACCTTC | CASSLDRVGDYTF
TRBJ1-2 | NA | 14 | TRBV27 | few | TGTGCCAGCAGTCCTTGGCGCGCTTCGGATGGCTACACCTTC | CASSPWRASDGYTF
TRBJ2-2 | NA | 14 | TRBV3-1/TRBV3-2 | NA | TGTGCCAGCAGCCAAGAGAGGAACACCGGGGAGCTGTTTTTT | CASSQERNTGELFF
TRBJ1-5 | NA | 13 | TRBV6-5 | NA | TGTGCCAGCAGTTACAGGGTGGATCAGCCCCAGCATTTT | CASSYRVDQPQHF
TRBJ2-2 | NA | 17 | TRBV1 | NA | TGCACCAGCAGCCAAGATCAGGAGCGGGTTGGCACCGGGGAGCTGTTTTTT | CTSSQDQERVGTGELFF
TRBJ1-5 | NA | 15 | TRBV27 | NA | TGTGCCAGCAGTCCGGGGGGCAGGGGTAATCAGCCCCAGCATTTT | CASSPGGRGNQPQHF
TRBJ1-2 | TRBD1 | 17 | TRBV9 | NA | TGTGCCAGCAGCGCCCTATTCTGGACAGGGGGCACCTATGGCTACACCTTC | CASSALFWTGGTYGYTF